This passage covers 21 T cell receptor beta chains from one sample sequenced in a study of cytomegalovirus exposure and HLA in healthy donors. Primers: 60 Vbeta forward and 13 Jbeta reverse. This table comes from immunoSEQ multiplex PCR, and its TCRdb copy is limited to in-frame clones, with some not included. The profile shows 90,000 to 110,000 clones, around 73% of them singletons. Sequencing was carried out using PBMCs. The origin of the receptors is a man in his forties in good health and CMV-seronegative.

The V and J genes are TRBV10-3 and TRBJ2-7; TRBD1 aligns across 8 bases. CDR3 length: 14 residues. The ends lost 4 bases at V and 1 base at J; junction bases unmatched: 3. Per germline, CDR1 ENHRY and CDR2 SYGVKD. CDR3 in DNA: TGTGCCATCAGTGGGGGACAGGAATCCTACGAGCAGTACTTC. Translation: CAISGGQESYEQYF.

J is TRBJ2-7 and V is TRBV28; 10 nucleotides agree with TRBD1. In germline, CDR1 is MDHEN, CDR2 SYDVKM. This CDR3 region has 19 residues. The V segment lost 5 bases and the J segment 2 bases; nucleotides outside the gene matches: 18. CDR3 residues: CASSQLLGGGQGTPYEQYF. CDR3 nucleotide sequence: TGTGCCAGCAGTCAGTTATTAGGGGGGGGACAGGGGACTCCCTACGAGCAGTACTTC. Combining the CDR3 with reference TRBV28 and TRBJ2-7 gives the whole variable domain DVKVTQSSRYLVKRTGEKVFLECVQDMDHENMFWYRQDPGLGLRLIYFSYDVKMKEKGDIPEGYSVSREKKERFSLILESASTNQTSMYLCASSQLLGGGQGTPYEQYFGPGTRLTVT.

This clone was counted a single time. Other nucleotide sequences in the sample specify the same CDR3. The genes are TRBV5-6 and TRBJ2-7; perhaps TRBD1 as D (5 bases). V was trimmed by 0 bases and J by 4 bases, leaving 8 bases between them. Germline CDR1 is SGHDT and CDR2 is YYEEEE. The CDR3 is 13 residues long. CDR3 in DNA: TGTGCCAGCAGCTTGGGACAGCGATACGAGCAGTACTTC. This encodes CASSLGQRYEQYF.

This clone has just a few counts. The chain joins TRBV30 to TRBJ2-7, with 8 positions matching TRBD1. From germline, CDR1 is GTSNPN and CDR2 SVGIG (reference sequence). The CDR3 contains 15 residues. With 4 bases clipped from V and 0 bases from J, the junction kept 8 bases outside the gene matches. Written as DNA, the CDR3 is TGTGCCTGGAAACACCACAGGGGGTTCTCCTACGAGCAGTACTTC. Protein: CAWKHHRGFSYEQYF.

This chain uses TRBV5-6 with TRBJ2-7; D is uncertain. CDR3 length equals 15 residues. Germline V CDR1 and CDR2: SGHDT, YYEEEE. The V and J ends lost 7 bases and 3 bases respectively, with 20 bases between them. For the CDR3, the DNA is TGTGCCAGCGGCAAAGCCGGGTCCTTGGGCTACGAGCAGTACTTC. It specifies CASGKAGSLGYEQYF.

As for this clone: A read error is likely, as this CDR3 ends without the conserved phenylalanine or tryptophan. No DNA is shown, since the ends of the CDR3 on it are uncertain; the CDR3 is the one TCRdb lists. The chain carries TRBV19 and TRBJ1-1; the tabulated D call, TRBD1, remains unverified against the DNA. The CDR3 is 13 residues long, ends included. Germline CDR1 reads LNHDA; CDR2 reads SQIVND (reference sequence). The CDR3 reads CASSSRQPLKLFI.

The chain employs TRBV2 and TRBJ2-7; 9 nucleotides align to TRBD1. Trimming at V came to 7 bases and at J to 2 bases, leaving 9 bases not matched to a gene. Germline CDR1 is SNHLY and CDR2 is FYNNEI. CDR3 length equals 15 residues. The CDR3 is CASNSRDRATYEQYF. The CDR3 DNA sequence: TGTGCCAGCAATTCCCGGGACAGGGCTACCTACGAGCAGTACTTC.

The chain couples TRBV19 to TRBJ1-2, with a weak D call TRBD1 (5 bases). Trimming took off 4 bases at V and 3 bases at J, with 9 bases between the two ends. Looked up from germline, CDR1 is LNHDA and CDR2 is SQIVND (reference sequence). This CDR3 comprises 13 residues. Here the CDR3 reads CASSTRRDYGYTF. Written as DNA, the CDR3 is TGTGCCAGTAGTACCCGCAGGGACTATGGCTACACCTTC.

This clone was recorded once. In nucleotides, the CDR3 is TGTGCCATCAGTGAAATCAGGGGGCTTCCCCTCAAGAACACCGGGGAGCTGTTTTTT. This translates into CAISEIRGLPLKNTGELFF. The rearrangement links TRBV10-3 to TRBJ2-2; TRBD1 agrees at 8 bases. CDR1 ENHRY and CDR2 SYGVKD come from the germline V gene. The CDR3 length is 19 residues. After removal of 3 bases from V and 1 base from J, the junction contained 13 bases not matched to a gene.

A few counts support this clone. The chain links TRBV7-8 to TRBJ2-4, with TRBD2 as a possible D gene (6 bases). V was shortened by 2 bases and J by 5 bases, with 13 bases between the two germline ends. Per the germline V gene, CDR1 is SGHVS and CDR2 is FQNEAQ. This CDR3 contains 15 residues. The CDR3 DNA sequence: TGTGCCAGCAGCTTACATCCGGGGGTCGAAAACATTCAGTACTTC. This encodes CASSLHPGVENIQYF.

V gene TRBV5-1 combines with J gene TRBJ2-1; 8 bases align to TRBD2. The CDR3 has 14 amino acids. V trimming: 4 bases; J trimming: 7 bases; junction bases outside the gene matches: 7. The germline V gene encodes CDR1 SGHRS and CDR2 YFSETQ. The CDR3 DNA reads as TGCGCCAGCAGCGTACGGGGGGGCGGGAATGAGCAGTTCTTC. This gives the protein CASSVRGGGNEQFF.

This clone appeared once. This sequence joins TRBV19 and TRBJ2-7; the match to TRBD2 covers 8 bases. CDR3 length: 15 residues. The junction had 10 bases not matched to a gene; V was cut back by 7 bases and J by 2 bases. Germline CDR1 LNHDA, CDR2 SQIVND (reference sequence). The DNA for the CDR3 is TGTGCCAGTACCGGGTTGGCGGGGGGCACCTACGAGCAGTACTTC. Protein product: CASTGLAGGTYEQYF. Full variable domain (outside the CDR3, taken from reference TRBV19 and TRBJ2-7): DGGITQSPKYLFRKEGQNVTLSCEQNLNHDAMYWYRQDPGQGLRLIYYSQIVNDFQKGDIAEGYSVSREKKESFPLTVTSAQKNPTAFYLCASTGLAGGTYEQYFGPGTRLTVT.

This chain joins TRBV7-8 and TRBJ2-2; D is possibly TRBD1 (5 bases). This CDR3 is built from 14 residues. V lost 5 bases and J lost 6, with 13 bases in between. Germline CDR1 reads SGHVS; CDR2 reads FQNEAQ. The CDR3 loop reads CASSRTRVPGELFF. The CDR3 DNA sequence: TGTGCCAGCAGCCGAACCAGGGTTCCCGGGGAGCTGTTTTTT.

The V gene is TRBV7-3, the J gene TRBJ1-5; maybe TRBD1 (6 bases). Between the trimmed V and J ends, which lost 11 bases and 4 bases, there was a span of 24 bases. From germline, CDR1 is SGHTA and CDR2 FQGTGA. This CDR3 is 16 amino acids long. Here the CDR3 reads CAGGDGTHRGNQPQHF. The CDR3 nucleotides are TGTGCCGGGGGGGACGGGACACATAGAGGAAATCAGCCCCAGCATTTT.

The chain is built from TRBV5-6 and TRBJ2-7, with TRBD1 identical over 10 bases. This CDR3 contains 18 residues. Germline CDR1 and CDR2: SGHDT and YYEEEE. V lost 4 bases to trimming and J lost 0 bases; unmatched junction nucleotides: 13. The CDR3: CASSLRRDRGLRSYEQYF. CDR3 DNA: TGTGCCAGCAGCCTCAGACGAGACAGGGGGCTCCGCTCCTACGAGCAGTACTTC.

CDR3 in amino acids: CAWAGYAEAFF. The CDR3 DNA follows: TGTGCCTGGGCAGGGTATGCTGAAGCTTTCTTT. The chain couples TRBV30 to TRBJ1-1, with TRBD1 as a possible D gene (5 bases). Between the trimmed V and J ends, which lost 5 bases and 6 bases, there was a span of 10 bases. The CDR3 runs 11 residues. CDR1 and CDR2 (germline): GTSNPN, SVGIG (reference sequence).

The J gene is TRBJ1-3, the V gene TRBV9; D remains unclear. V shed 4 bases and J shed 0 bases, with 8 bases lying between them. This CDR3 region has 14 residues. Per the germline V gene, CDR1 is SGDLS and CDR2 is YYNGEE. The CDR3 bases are TGTGCCAGCAGCAAACAGCCCTCTGGAAACACCATATATTTT. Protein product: CASSKQPSGNTIYF.

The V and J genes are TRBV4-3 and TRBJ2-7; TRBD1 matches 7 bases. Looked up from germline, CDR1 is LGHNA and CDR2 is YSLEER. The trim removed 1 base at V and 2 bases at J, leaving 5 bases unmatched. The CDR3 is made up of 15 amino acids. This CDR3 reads CASSQGLGGAYEQYF. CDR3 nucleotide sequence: TGCGCCAGCAGCCAAGGGTTAGGGGGCGCCTACGAGCAGTACTTC.

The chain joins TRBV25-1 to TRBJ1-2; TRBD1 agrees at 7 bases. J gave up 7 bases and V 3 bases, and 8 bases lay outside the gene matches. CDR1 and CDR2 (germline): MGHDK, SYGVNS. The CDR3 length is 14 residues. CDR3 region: CASSEWTGAAGYTF. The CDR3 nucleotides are TGTGCCAGCAGTGAGTGGACAGGCGCGGCTGGCTACACCTTC.

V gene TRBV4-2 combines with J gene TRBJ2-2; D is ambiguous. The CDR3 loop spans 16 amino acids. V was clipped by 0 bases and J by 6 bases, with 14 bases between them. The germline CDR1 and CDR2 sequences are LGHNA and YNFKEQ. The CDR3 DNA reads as TGTGCCAGCAGCCAAGAATCGAGGAGATCCCCCGGGGAGCTGTTTTTT. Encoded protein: CASSQESRRSPGELFF.

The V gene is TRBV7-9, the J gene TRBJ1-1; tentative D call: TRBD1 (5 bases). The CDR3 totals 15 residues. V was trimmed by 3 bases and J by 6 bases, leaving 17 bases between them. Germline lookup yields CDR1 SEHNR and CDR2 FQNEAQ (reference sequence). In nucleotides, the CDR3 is TGTGCCAGCAGCTTTTTGGGGCAGGCCGGCCCTGAAGCTTTCTTT. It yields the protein CASSFLGQAGPEAFF.